The source of this T cell receptor beta chain is a study of T cells in Graves' hyperthyroidism and ophthalmopathy. TCR beta CDR3 sequences were amplified from RNA transcripts. First-round RT-PCR with HTBI primers amplified the TCR CDR3 region. TCRdb fed the multiplex PCR reads into MiXCR, producing one record per CDR3 protein. The sample includes around 600,000 distinct CDR3 sequences, 14% of them seen just once. This clonotype was counted many times. J was trimmed by 6 bases and V by 0 bases; bases with no gene match: 9. In germline, CDR1 is MNHNY, CDR2 SVGAGI (reference sequence). This CDR3 is built from 17 residues. Using around 10 ml of fresh peripheral blood, PBMCs were prepared.

The sequenced sample consisted of blood. The chain carries TRBV6-6 and TRBJ2-2; 8 bases line up with TRBD1. The sequence was obtained from a woman between 45 and 65 years old with Graves' ophthalmopathy. The CDR3 here is CASSYSRQGILAGELFF. The CDR3 DNA reads as TGTGCCAGCAGTTACTCCCGACAGGGGATATTAGCCGGGGAGCTGTTTTTT.